This T cell receptor beta chain was recorded in a study of blood T cell repertoires in COVID-19. Study details: PBMCs, B-cell-depleted T cells, or T cells provided the cDNA or gDNA that made up the material.

In regard to this clone: In the same sample, other DNA sequences code for this CDR3.

CDR1 and CDR2 from the germline V gene are MNHEY and SMNVEV (reference sequence). J gave up 1 base and V 5 bases, and 5 bases lay outside the gene matches. This CDR3 has 15 residues. Allocation to cohorts depended on clinical history reported by the participants. Assay used: immunoSEQ multiplex PCR; TCRdb lists only in-frame clones, some missing. The sample has about 260,000 clones, around 80% seen once. Sequencing was done on a sample of PBMCs or T cells enriched from blood (not recorded which). The chain combines TRBV27 with TRBJ2-3, with 8 nucleotides matching TRBD2. This receptor was taken from a man in his thirties or forties with acute COVID-19. The CDR3 sequence is CASSPRRGGTDTQYF. The CDR3 DNA reads TGTGCCAGCAGTCCCCGGCGGGGGGGCACAGATACGCAGTATTTT.